This T cell receptor beta chain emerged from a study of T cells expressing NK-cell markers. Study-wide results and limits: Of the CD8+ T cells in about 6 donors, roughly 1.0-7.5% belonged to dominant NKG2C+ clonotypes. Researchers report these clonotypes also headed the CD3+CD56-NKG2C+ fraction in a few donors.

From its re-call of the 5' RACE reads, TCRdb lists each CDR3 protein once, without DNA. The table for this sample gives some 450,000 distinct CDR3 sequences. About this clonotype: What it binds is unknown.

The CDR3 consists of 14 residues. The germline V gene encodes CDR1 MNHEY and CDR2 SVGAGI. Material for sequencing was blood T cells: a sorted CD56 or NKG2C T cell subset, CD4+ or CD8+ T cells, or bulk PBMC T cells (not recorded which). This chain uses TRBV6-5 with TRBJ2-3; TCRdb indicates TRBD1, and absent DNA this call remains unverified. The origin of this receptor is a woman between 18 and 75 years old in good health. The CDR3 loop is CASSYRYRGDTQYF.